Following are 27 T cell receptor beta chains from one sample sequenced in a study of OX40 agonist ivuxolimab in advanced cancers. Profiled with immunoSEQ multiplex PCR; TCRdb holds only in-frame clones, not every one. The sample lists tens of thousands of clones; approximately 87% were seen once. Sequencing used CD4+ or CD8+ T cells sorted from blood, obtained in a trial of the OX40 agonist ivuxolimab. These receptors originate from an adult with an advanced solid tumor such as melanoma, head and neck, liver or kidney cancer.

This clone was observed a few times. The J gene is TRBJ1-6, the V gene TRBV2; 7 bases fit TRBD1. This CDR3 comprises 13 residues. Germline CDR1 SNHLY, CDR2 FYNNEI. J gave up 11 bases and V 6 bases, and 7 bases lay outside the gene matches. The CDR3 DNA is TGTGCCAGCAGAGGCCAGGGGGTGCCACCCCTCCACTTT. Translated: CASRGQGVPPLHF.

The chain employs TRBV28 and TRBJ1-2; weak D call: TRBD1 (6 bases). The ends were cut back, 3 bases at V and 5 bases at J, with 13 bases in the middle. Germline CDR1 reads MDHEN; CDR2 reads SYDVKM. CDR3 length equals 14 residues. The DNA for the CDR3 is TGTGCCAGCAGTTTGGGGGCCAGGACATATGGCTACACCTTC. Translating gives CASSLGARTYGYTF.

The V call is TRBV2, the J call TRBJ2-7, with D perhaps TRBD2 (6 bases). The germline V gene has CDR1 SNHLY and CDR2 FYNNEI. With 7 bases removed from V and 4 bases from J, the gap between germline ends came to 17 bases. CDR3 size: 14 residues. CDR3 region: CASNLGGTGYEQYF. The CDR3 DNA reads as TGTGCCAGCAATCTTGGGGGGACCGGGTACGAGCAGTACTTC.

The V and J genes are TRBV18 and TRBJ1-1; D call uncertain. This CDR3 spans 13 amino acids. In germline, CDR1 is KGHSH, CDR2 LQKENI. Trimming cost V 6 bases and J 3 bases, with 11 bases left between them. This CDR3 is CASSGNSDTEAFF. In DNA, the CDR3 is TGTGCCAGCTCGGGAAATAGCGACACTGAAGCTTTCTTT.

V and J are TRBV9 and TRBJ1-1; D might be TRBD1 (6 bases). Germline loops: CDR1 SGDLS, CDR2 YYNGEE. This CDR3 spans 14 amino acids. The V end was cut by 4 bases, the J end by 5 bases, with 15 bases between. The CDR3 is CASSPLTGRTEAFF. The CDR3 region has the DNA TGTGCCAGCAGCCCCCTAACAGGGAGGACTGAAGCTTTCTTT.

In this sample, this clone turned up once. The rearrangement uses TRBV10-1 and TRBJ2-5; possibly TRBD1 for D (6 bases). Trimming took off 0 bases at V and 5 bases at J, with 16 bases between the two ends. Germline V gene lookup returns CDR1 WNHNN and CDR2 SYGVQD (reference sequence). The CDR3 runs 16 residues. CDR3: CASSESTQGRGETQYF. CDR3 sequence (DNA): TGCGCCAGCAGTGAGTCGACCCAGGGGCGTGGGGAGACCCAGTACTTC.

This chain connects TRBV27 to TRBJ1-1, with 8 bases identical to TRBD1. The CDR3 sequence is 15 residues long. Losses at the gene ends were 2 bases for V and 0 bases for J; bases not matched to a gene: 2. CDR1 and CDR2 (germline): MNHEY, SMNVEV (reference sequence). CDR3 coding DNA: TGTGCCAGCAGTTTAAGGGACAGGATGAACACTGAAGCTTTCTTT. As protein: CASSLRDRMNTEAFF.

The chain recombines TRBV27 with TRBJ2-7, with TRBD1 identical over 8 bases. This CDR3 has 14 residues. Germline CDR1 and CDR2: MNHEY and SMNVEV (reference sequence). The ends lost 6 bases at V and 3 bases at J; junction bases unmatched: 7. The CDR3 loop reads CASRSAGGGYEQYF. In DNA, the CDR3 is TGTGCCAGCAGGTCTGCAGGGGGCGGCTACGAGCAGTACTTC.

The chain combines TRBV14 with TRBJ2-1, with 8 nucleotides matching TRBD2. CDR3 size: 19 residues. Trimming took 2 bases from V and 0 from J; bases not matched to a gene: 12. Germline CDR1 reads SGHDN; CDR2 reads FVKESK. CDR3: CASSQILNAGGSSYNEQFF. CDR3 in DNA: TGTGCCAGCAGCCAAATTCTAAACGCGGGGGGAAGCTCCTACAATGAGCAGTTCTTC.

The chain has TRBV19 and TRBJ2-1; TRBD2 matches 8 bases. This CDR3 has 15 residues. The germline V gene has CDR1 LNHDA and CDR2 SQIVND (reference sequence). With V trimmed by 9 bases and J by 4 bases, 11 bases remained unmatched. Here the CDR3 DNA reads TGTGCCAGCTACGGGGGGGCCGTACCTTACAATGAGCAGTTCTTC. Translation gives CASYGGAVPYNEQFF.

This clone is deemed medium-sized (0.01 to 0.1%). The chain employs TRBV14 and TRBJ2-7; 9 bases agree with TRBD1. Per germline, CDR1 SGHDN and CDR2 FVKESK. Trimming at V came to 4 bases and at J to 5 bases, leaving 9 bases not matched to a gene. The CDR3 runs to 15 residues. CDR3 amino acids: CASSLHHGTGNEQYF. As DNA, the CDR3 is TGTGCCAGCAGCCTTCACCACGGGACAGGGAACGAGCAGTACTTC.

The J gene is TRBJ2-1, the V gene TRBV27; TRBD1 matches 10 bases. After removal of 5 bases from V and 5 bases from J, the junction contained 9 bases not matched to a gene. Germline CDR1 and CDR2: MNHEY and SMNVEV (reference sequence). The CDR3 runs 16 residues. The CDR3 DNA follows: TGTGCCAGCAGTCGCCTGGGGACAGGGGTCGACAATGAGCAGTTCTTC. Its protein product is CASSRLGTGVDNEQFF.

The V gene is TRBV7-3, the J gene TRBJ2-3, with unresolved D. V was clipped by 5 bases and J by 1 base, with 13 bases between them. The CDR3 runs to 15 residues. Looked up from germline, CDR1 is SGHTA and CDR2 is FQGTGA. The CDR3 protein is CASSHSALGTDTQYF. The CDR3 nucleotides are TGTGCCAGCAGCCACTCAGCCTTGGGCACAGATACGCAGTATTTT.

The J gene is TRBJ2-7, the V gene TRBV7-2; TRBD1 agrees at 7 bases. V lost 4 bases to trimming and J lost 3 bases; unmatched junction nucleotides: 6. Germline V gene sequence: CDR1 SGHTA, CDR2 FQGNSA. This CDR3 contains 14 residues. In DNA form, the CDR3 reads TGTGCCAGCAGCTCACCGGGACAGTTCTACGAGCAGTACTTC. Encoded protein: CASSSPGQFYEQYF.

The CDR3 loop is CASSTTAQGYTEAFF. In DNA, the CDR3 is TGTGCCAGCAGTACCACTGCCCAGGGTTACACTGAAGCTTTCTTT. The chain has TRBV28 and TRBJ1-1, with TRBD1 as a possible D gene (5 bases). Germline assignment: CDR1 MDHEN and CDR2 SYDVKM. The CDR3 is 15 amino acids. V lost 5 bases, J lost 3 bases, and 16 bases lay in between.

The rearrangement uses TRBV11-2 and TRBJ1-2, with 11 bases identical to TRBD1. The CDR3 is made up of 14 amino acids. V shed 4 bases, J shed 11 bases, and the junction held 9 bases outside the gene matches. Germline loops: CDR1 SGHAT, CDR2 FQNNGV. The CDR3 sequence: CASSYRTGGASYTF. The CDR3 DNA reads TGTGCCAGCAGCTACCGGACAGGGGGCGCTTCTTACACCTTC.

The chain joins TRBV4-3 to TRBJ2-7; D perhaps matches TRBD1 (6 bases). Germline values: CDR1 LGHNA, CDR2 YSLEER. Deletions cut 0 bases from V and 0 bases from J, with 12 bases between. The CDR3 consists of 16 residues. The CDR3 reads CASSQDSGTLSYEQYF. CDR3 DNA: TGCGCCAGCAGCCAAGATTCCGGGACACTCTCCTACGAGCAGTACTTC.

This chain uses TRBV7-9 with TRBJ2-1; D may match TRBD1 or TRBD2 (6 bases each). CDR3 length equals 15 residues. V was pared by 5 bases and J by 6 bases, with 17 bases between. From germline, CDR1 is SEHNR and CDR2 FQNEAQ (reference sequence). The CDR3 region has the DNA TGTGCCAGCAGCCCCGGGACATCCGGGGGCAATGAGCAGTTCTTC. Its translation is CASSPGTSGGNEQFF.

The V call is TRBV11-2, the J call TRBJ2-3, with D tentatively TRBD2 (5 bases). V dropped 5 bases and J dropped 5 bases, with 14 bases sitting between them. The length of the CDR3 is 14 residues. Germline values: CDR1 SGHAT, CDR2 FQNNGV. The CDR3 nucleotides read TGTGCCAGCAGCCGAGGGCCTTTAGGAGATACGCAGTATTTT. This encodes CASSRGPLGDTQYF.

The chain recombines TRBV19 with TRBJ1-2; possible D gene TRBD1, 6 bases. The CDR3 is 14 residues long. Per the germline V gene, CDR1 is LNHDA and CDR2 is SQIVND (reference sequence). Between the trimmed V and J ends, which lost 5 bases and 4 bases, there was a span of 14 bases. This CDR3 reads CASSAPGQVYGYTF. The CDR3 nucleotides are TGTGCCAGTAGTGCTCCGGGACAAGTCTATGGCTACACCTTC.

The chain has TRBV18 and TRBJ1-2; a possible D gene is TRBD1 (5 bases). CDR3 length: 14 residues. V lost 2 bases and J 7 bases, leaving 14 bases between the germline ends. Germline V CDR1 and CDR2: KGHSH, LQKENI. CDR3: CASSPETRAGGYTF. The DNA for the CDR3 is TGTGCCAGCTCACCAGAGACCAGGGCGGGTGGCTACACCTTC. The full variable domain, completed using reference TRBV18 and TRBJ1-2, is NAGVMQNPRHLVRRRGQEARLRCSPMKGHSHVYWYRQLPEEGLKFMVYLQKENIIDESGMPKERFSAEFPKEGPSILRIQQVVRGDSAAYFCASSPETRAGGYTFGSGTRLTVV.

The genes are TRBV7-6 and TRBJ2-1, with D perhaps TRBD1 or TRBD2 (6 bases each). This CDR3 has 15 residues. V was shortened by 1 base and J by 9 bases, with 16 bases between the two germline ends. Looked up from germline, CDR1 is SGHVS and CDR2 is FNYEAQ. The CDR3 spells CASSLVADPTGEQFF. The CDR3, as DNA: TGTGCCAGCAGCTTAGTAGCGGACCCGACAGGTGAGCAGTTCTTC.

The J gene is TRBJ1-6, the V gene TRBV27; D not certain. Trimming removed 6 bases at V and 0 bases at J, with 3 bases between. Germline-derived CDR1 and CDR2 are MNHEY and SMNVEV (reference sequence). This CDR3 has 13 residues. The chain's CDR3 is CASSSSYNSPLHF. The CDR3 region has the DNA TGTGCCAGCAGCAGCTCCTATAATTCACCCCTCCACTTT.

This sequence joins TRBV19 and TRBJ2-5; D call uncertain. CDR3 length: 13 residues. Germline assignment: CDR1 LNHDA and CDR2 SQIVND (reference sequence). Between the trimmed V and J ends, which lost 5 bases and 1 base, there was a span of 8 bases. The CDR3 region is CASSEQVQETQYF. DNA for the CDR3: TGTGCCAGTAGTGAGCAGGTCCAAGAGACCCAGTACTTC.

This clone has a single count. The V call is TRBV30, the J call TRBJ2-4, with a possible D match to TRBD1 (5 bases). CDR1 and CDR2 from the germline V gene are GTSNPN and SVGIG (reference sequence). V was clipped by 3 bases and J by 0 bases, with 18 bases between them. CDR3 length equals 17 residues. Here the CDR3 reads CAWRKGVYAIAKNIQYF. The CDR3 DNA reads TGTGCCTGGAGAAAAGGGGTTTATGCCATAGCCAAAAACATTCAGTACTTC.

The chain links TRBV28 to TRBJ2-2, with unresolved D. V was clipped by 7 bases and J by 1 base, with 4 bases between them. Germline-derived CDR1 and CDR2 are MDHEN and SYDVKM. This CDR3 has 12 residues. The CDR3 nucleotides are TGTGCCAGCAAAGAGAACACCGGGGAGCTGTTTTTT. Translation: CASKENTGELFF.

The chain couples TRBV27 to TRBJ2-5, with 8 bases that match TRBD2. The CDR3 has 14 residues. CDR1 and CDR2 (germline): MNHEY, SMNVEV (reference sequence). Unmatched junction bases numbered 4, after V lost 5 bases and J lost 2 bases. The CDR3 protein is CASSDRGGQETQYF. The CDR3 bases are TGTGCCAGCAGTGACCGGGGGGGACAAGAGACCCAGTACTTC.